This T cell receptor (beta chain) was identified in a study of blood T cell repertoires in COVID-19. In the study overall: T cells, B-cell-depleted T cells, or PBMCs supplied cDNA or gDNA.

Germline loops: CDR1 MDHEN, CDR2 SYDVKM. J lost 1 base, V lost 5 bases, and 13 bases had no gene match. The CDR3 contains 17 residues. In the study's own analysis: For nucleated cells, counts were estimated from reference gene primer amplification. Method: immunoSEQ multiplex PCR; TCRdb's copy keeps in-frame clones and lacks some. The DNA gave D and trimming, while V, J and clone size come from that table. This table holds a few hundred thousand clones, around 90% found once. Enrolment of Seattle patients took place during active infection, and they were followed longitudinally. Sequenced sample: peripheral blood. This chain links TRBV28 with TRBJ1-2, with 7 positions matching TRBD1. This sequence was found in a woman in her twenties or thirties with COVID-19, enrolled during active disease. The CDR3 DNA is TGTGCCAGCAGTCCCACAGGGGCGGGACAGAGTAACTATGGCTACACCTTC. Protein product: CASSPTGAGQSNYGYTF.